This T cell receptor (beta chain) was found in a study of monozygotic twins with inflammatory bowel disease. Notes on the study in general: Subtypes among T cells remained indistinguishable. For IBD patients, clonotypes shared with others were fewer than for healthy twins, especially with disease activity.

UMIs containing a 6-nucleotide sample barcode were added via template switching. TCRdb reprocessed the 5' RACE reads; each CDR3 protein has one entry and no DNA is given. There are more than 100,000 distinct CDR3 sequences in the sample, with approximately 2% held by the top ten. Germline V gene lookup returns CDR1 GTSNPN and CDR2 SVGIG (reference sequence). The CDR3 runs 13 residues. Note on this clonotype: Antigen specificity is unknown.

Sequenced input: blood. This sequence originates from a human donor with ulcerative colitis or Crohn's disease, or a healthy co-twin of an affected twin (not recorded which). V and J are TRBV30 and TRBJ2-1. The CDR3: CAFFTEIYNEQFF.